The present entry profiles one TCR beta chain with its context. Antigen: not known. The entry originates in a study of identical twins. Study conclusions and caveats: Fewer insertions marked abundant cord blood beta clonotypes; young adult naive trended weakly, memory not at all. Low generation probability was overrepresented in out-of-frame alpha sequences shared by twins.

TCRdb reprocessed the 5' RACE reads via MiXCR and lists one record per CDR3 protein. The sample carries 650,000 to 750,000 distinct CDR3 sequences, around 20% recorded once. J gave up 13 bases and V 3 bases, and 9 bases lay outside the gene matches. This CDR3 is built from 13 residues. The germline V gene encodes CDR1 SGHRS and CDR2 YFSETQ. This sample was shared with a second study, whose subject was T cells expressing NK-cell markers. Per that paper: It was sorted CD3+CD56+NKG2C+, CD3+CD56+NKG2C- and CD3+CD56-NKG2C+ T cells that supplied the TCR beta repertoires. One of the eight sequenced donors was seronegative, whereas the other seven were HCMV-seropositive.

The source is a woman under 30 in good health. The rearrangement uses TRBV5-1 and TRBJ2-1, with TRBD1 matching 8 bases. The sequenced sample was PBMCs. As DNA, the CDR3 is TGCGCCAGCAGCTCACTACCGGGACAGGAACAGTTCTTC. It encodes CASSSLPGQEQFF. Supplemented by reference TRBV5-1 and TRBJ2-1, the full variable domain reads KAGVTQTPRYLIKTRGQQVTLSCSPISGHRSVSWYQQTPGQGLQFLFEYFSETQRNKGNFPGRFSGRQFSNSRSEMNVSTLELGDSALYLCASSSLPGQEQFFGPGTRLTVL.